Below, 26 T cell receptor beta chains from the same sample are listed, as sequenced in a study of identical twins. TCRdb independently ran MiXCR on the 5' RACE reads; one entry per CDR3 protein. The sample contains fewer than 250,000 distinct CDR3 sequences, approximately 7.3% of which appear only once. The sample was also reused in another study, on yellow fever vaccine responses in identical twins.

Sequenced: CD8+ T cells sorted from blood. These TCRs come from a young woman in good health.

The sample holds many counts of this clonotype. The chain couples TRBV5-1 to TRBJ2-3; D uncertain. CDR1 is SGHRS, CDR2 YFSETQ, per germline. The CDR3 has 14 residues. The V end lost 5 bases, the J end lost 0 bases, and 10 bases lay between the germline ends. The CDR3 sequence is CASSWFASTDTQYF. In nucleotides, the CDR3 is TGCGCCAGCAGTTGGTTCGCTAGCACAGATACGCAGTATTTT.

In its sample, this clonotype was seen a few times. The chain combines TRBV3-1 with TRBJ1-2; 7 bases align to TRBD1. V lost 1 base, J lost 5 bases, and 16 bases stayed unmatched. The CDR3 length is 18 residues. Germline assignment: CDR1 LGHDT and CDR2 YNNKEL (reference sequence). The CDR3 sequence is CASSQAPFGRGYVYGYTF. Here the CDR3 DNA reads TGTGCCAGCAGCCAAGCACCCTTTGGCAGGGGGTATGTTTATGGCTACACCTTC.

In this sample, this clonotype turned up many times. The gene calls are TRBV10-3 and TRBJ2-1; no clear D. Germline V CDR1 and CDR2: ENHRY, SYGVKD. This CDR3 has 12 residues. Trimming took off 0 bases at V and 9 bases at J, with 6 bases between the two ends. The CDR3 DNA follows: TGTGCCATCAGTGAGTCAGAGTTTGAGCAGTTCTTC. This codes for CAISESEFEQFF.

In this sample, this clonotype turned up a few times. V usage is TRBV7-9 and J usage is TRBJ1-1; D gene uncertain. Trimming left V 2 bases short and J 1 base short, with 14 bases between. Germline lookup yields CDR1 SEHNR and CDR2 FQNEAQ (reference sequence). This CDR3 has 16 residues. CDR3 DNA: TGTGCCAGCAGCTTACCTGGCCGGCAGACGAACACTGAAGCTTTCTTT. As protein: CASSLPGRQTNTEAFF.

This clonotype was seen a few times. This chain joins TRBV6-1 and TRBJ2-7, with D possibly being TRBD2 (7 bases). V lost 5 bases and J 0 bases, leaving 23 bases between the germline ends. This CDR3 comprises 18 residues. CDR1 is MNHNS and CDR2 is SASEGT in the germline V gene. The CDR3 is CASSKQGTTYRNSYEQYF. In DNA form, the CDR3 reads TGTGCCAGCAGTAAGCAGGGGACTACATACCGTAACTCCTACGAGCAGTACTTC.

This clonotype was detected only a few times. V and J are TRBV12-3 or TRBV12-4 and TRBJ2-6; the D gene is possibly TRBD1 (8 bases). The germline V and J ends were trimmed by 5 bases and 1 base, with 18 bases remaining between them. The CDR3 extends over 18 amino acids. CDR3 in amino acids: CASSGQGGGPSGANVLTF. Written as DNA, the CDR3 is TGTGCCAGCAGTGGACAGGGAGGGGGACCTTCTGGGGCCAACGTCCTGACTTTC.

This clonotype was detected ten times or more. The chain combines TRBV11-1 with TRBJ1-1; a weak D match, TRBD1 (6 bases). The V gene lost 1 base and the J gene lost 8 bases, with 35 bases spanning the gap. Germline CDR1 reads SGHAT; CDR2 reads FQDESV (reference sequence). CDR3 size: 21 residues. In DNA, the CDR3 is TGTGCCAGCAGCTTAGATTCCCCCCCCTTAGGTAAACCGGGACACAGGAACGAAGCTTTCTTT. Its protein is CASSLDSPPLGKPGHRNEAFF.

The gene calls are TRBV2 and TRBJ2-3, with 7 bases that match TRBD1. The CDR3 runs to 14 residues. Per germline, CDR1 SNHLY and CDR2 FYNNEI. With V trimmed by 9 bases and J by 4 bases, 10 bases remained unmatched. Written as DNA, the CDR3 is TGTGCCAGTTCCACAGGGGACGGTGCAGATACGCAGTATTTT. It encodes CASSTGDGADTQYF. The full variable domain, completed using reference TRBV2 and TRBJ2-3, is EPEVTQTPSHQVTQMGQEVILRCVPISNHLYFYWYRQILGQKVEFLVSFYNNEISEKSEIFDDQFSVERPDGSNFTLKIRSTKLEDSAMYFCASSTGDGADTQYFGPGTRLTVL.

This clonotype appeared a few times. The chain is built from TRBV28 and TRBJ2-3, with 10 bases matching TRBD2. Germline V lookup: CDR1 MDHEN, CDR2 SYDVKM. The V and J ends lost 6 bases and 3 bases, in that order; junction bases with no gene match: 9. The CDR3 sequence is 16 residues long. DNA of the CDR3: TGTGCCAGCAGCCCCAGACTAGCGGGTCCTACAGATACGCAGTATTTT. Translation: CASSPRLAGPTDTQYF.

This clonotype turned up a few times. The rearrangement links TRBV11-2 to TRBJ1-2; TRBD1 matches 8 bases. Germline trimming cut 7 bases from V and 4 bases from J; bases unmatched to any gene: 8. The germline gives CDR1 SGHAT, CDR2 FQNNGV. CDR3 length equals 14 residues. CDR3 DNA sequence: TGTGCCAGCAACCAAGACAGGGGCGGCTATGGCTACACCTTC. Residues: CASNQDRGGYGYTF.

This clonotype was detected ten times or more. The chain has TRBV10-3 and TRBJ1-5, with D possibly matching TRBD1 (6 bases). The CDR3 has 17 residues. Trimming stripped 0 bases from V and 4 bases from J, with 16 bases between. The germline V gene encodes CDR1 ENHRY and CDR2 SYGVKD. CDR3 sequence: CAISESMGGLINQPQHF. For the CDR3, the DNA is TGTGCCATCAGTGAGTCGATGGGGGGCCTAATTAATCAGCCCCAGCATTTT.

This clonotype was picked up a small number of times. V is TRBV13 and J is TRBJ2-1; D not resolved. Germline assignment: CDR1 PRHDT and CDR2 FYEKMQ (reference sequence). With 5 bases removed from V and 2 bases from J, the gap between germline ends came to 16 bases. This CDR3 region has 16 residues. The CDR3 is CASSPALLTPYNEQFF. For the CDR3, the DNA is TGTGCCAGCAGCCCGGCCCTCTTAACACCCTACAATGAGCAGTTCTTC.

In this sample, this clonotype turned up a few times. CDR3 region: CASSRRTSGRVLLDSSYEQYF. The CDR3 DNA reads as TGTGCCAGCAGTCGTAGGACTAGCGGGAGGGTACTCCTCGATAGCTCCTACGAGCAGTACTTC. This chain joins TRBV28 and TRBJ2-7; 15 positions match TRBD2. The CDR3 spans 21 residues. V lost 5 bases and J lost 0; bases outside the gene matches: 17. Germline V lookup: CDR1 MDHEN, CDR2 SYDVKM.

In DNA, the CDR3 is TGCAGTGCTAGAGCACTGCAAGAGACCCAGTACTTC. Its protein is CSARALQETQYF. J is TRBJ2-5 and V is TRBV20-1; the D is unclear. Trimming took 1 base from V and 2 from J, leaving 5 bases between them. This CDR3 region has 12 residues. Germline-derived CDR1 and CDR2 are DFQATT and SNEGSKA (reference sequence).

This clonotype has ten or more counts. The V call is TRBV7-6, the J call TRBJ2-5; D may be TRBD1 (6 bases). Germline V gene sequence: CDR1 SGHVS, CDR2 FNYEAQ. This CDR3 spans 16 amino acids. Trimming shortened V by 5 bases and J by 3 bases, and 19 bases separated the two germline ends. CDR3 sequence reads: CASSPEGRDIEETQYF. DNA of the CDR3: TGTGCCAGCAGCCCCGAGGGTCGGGACATAGAAGAGACCCAGTACTTC.

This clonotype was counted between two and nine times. For the CDR3, the DNA is TGCGCCAGCAGCTTCCTACAGGGAAGGAGCTCCTACAATGAGCAGTTCTTC. This encodes CASSFLQGRSSYNEQFF. The genes are TRBV5-1 and TRBJ2-1, with D possibly TRBD1 on 6 matching bases. The CDR3 runs to 17 residues. CDR1 is SGHRS, CDR2 YFSETQ, per germline. Trimming took 2 bases from V and 0 from J, leaving 15 bases between them.

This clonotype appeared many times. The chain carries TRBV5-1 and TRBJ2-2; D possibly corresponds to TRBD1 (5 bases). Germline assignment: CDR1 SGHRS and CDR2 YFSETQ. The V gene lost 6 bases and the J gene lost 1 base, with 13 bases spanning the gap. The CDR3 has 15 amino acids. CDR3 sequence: CASNVNDRNTGELFF. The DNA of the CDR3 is TGCGCCAGCAACGTAAACGACAGGAACACCGGGGAGCTGTTTTTT.

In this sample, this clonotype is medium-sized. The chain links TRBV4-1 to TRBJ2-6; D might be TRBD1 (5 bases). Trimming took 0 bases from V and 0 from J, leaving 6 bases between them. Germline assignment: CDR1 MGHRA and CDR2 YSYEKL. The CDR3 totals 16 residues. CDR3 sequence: CASSQEGPSGANVLTF. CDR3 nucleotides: TGCGCCAGCAGCCAAGAGGGGCCCTCTGGGGCCAACGTCCTGACTTTC.

In DNA form, the CDR3 reads TGTGCCAGCAGGACTAGCGGGAACAACTACGAGCAGTACTTC. Translation: CASRTSGNNYEQYF. This chain connects TRBV14 to TRBJ2-7; 11 bases agree with TRBD2. V lost 6 bases to trimming and J lost 3 bases; unmatched junction nucleotides: 4. Germline assignment: CDR1 SGHDN and CDR2 FVKESK. The CDR3 consists of 14 residues.

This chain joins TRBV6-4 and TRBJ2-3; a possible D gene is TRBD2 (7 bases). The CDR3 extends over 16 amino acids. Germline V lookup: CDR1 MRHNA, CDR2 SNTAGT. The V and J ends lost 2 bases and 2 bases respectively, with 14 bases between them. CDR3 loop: CASSDAAGATTDTQYF. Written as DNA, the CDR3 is TGTGCCAGCAGTGACGCCGCGGGGGCAACCACAGATACGCAGTATTTT.

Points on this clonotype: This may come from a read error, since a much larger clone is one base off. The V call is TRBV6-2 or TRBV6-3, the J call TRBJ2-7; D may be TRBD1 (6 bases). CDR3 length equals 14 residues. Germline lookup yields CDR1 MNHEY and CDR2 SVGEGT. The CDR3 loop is CAISQDSPSLEQYV. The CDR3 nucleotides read TGTGCCATCAGTCAGGACAGTCCCTCCCTCGAGCAGTACGTC.

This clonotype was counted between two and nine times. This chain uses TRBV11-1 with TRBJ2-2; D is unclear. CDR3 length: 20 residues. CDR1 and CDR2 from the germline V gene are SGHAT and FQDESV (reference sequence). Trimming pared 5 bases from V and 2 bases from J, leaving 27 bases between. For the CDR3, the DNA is TGTGCCAGCAGCCAAGACGGTGCCGCAAACCCTCTTTCCAACACCGGGGAGCTGTTTTTT. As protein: CASSQDGAANPLSNTGELFF.

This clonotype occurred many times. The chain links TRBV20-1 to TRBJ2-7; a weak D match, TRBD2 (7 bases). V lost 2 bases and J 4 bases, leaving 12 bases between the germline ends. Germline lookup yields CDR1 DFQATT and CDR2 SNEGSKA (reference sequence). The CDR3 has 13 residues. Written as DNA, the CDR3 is TGCAGTGCTAGATACAGGGAGGGGTACGAGCAGTACTTC. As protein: CSARYREGYEQYF.

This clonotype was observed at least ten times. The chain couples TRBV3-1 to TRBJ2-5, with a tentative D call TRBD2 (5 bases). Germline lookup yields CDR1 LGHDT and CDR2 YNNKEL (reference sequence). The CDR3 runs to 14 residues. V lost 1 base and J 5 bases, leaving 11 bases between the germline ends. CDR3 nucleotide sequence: TGTGCCAGCAGCCAAGTCGGGGTAGTGGAGACCCAGTACTTC. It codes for CASSQVGVVETQYF.

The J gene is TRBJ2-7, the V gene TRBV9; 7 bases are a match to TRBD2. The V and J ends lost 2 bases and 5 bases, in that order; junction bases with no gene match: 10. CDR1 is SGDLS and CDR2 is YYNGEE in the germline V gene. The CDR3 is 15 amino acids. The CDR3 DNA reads TGTGCCAGCAGCGTGGGGGAGGGCCCCTTTCACGAGCAGTACTTC. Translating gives CASSVGEGPFHEQYF.

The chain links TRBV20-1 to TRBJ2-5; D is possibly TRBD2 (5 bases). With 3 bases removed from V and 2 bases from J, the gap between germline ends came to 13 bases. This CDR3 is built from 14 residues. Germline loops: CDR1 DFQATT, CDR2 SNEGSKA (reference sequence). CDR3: CSARSGARQETQYF. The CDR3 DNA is TGCAGTGCTAGGAGCGGTGCGAGACAAGAGACCCAGTACTTC.